This TCR beta chain comes out of a study of cytomegalovirus exposure and HLA in healthy donors. Findings and caveats of the study: From TCR beta sequences, most subjects' HLA-A and HLA-B alleles were reportedly predicted accurately.

PCR employed 60 Vbeta and 13 Jbeta primers. The protocol was immunoSEQ multiplex PCR, while the TCRdb copy is restricted to in-frame clones and leaves out a portion. The sample carries fewer than 200,000 clones, approximately 71% recorded once. Per germline, CDR1 LNHDA and CDR2 SQIVND (reference sequence). With 8 bases removed from V and 5 bases from J, the gap between germline ends came to 13 bases. The CDR3 extends over 13 amino acids. On this clone itself: Its target is unknown.

The sequenced sample was PBMCs. The V gene is TRBV19, the J gene TRBJ1-5; possible D gene TRBD1, 5 bases. The sequence came from a girl aged 5-17 years in good health and CMV-seronegative. CDR3 residues: CASSRGMDQPQHF. In DNA form, the CDR3 reads TGTGCCAGTTCGCGGGGGATGGATCAGCCCCAGCATTTT.